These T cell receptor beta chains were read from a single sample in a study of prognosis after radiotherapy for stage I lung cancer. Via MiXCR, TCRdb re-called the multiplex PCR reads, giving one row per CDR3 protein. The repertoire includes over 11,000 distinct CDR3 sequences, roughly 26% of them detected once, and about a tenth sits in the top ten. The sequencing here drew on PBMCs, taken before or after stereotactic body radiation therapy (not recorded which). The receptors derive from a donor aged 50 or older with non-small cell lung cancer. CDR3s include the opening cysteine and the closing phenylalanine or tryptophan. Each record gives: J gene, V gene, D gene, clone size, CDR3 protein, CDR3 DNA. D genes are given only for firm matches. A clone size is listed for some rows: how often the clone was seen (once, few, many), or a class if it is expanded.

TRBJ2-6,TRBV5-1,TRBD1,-,CASRTGDGANVMTF,TGCGCCAGCAGAACAGGGGACGGGGCCAACGTAATGACTTTC
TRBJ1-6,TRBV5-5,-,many,CASSANSPLHF,TGTGCCAGCAGCGCAAATTCACCCCTCCACTTT
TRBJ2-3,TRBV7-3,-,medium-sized,CASSRRHALTDTQYF,TGTGCCAGCAGCCGTCGACACGCACTCACAGATACGCAGTATTTT
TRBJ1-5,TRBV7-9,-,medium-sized,CASSLEEGYQPQHF,TGTGCCAGCAGCCTAGAGGAAGGTTATCAGCCCCAGCATTTT
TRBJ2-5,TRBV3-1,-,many,CASSQFLGAQETQYF,TGTGCCAGCAGCCAATTTCTAGGGGCACAAGAGACCCAGTACTTC
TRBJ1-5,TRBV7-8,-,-,CASSLWQPGQPQHF,TGTGCCAGCAGCTTGTGGCAGCCGGGTCAGCCCCAGCATTTT
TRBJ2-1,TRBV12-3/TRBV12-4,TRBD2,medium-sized,CASSHPGTRNEQFF,TGTGCCAGCAGTCATCCCGGGACTAGGAATGAGCAGTTCTTC
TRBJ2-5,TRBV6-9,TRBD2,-,CASSSSGGGGKTQYF,TGTGCCAGCAGTTCCAGCGGGGGTGGGGGTAAGACCCAGTACTTC
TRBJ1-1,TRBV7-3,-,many,CASSLPLLGRDTEAFF,TGTGCCAGCAGCTTACCCCTCCTGGGCCGAGACACTGAAGCTTTCTTT
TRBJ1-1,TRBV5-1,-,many,CASSLVGISIGTEAFF,TGCGCCAGCAGCTTGGTAGGGATCTCAATCGGCACTGAAGCTTTCTTT
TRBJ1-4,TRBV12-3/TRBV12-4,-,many,CASSPPNGEKLFF,TGTGCCAGCAGTCCCCCCAACGGTGAAAAACTGTTTTTT
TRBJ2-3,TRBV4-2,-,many,CASSQDVGRSGRTDTQYF,TGTGCCAGCAGCCAAGATGTCGGGCGGAGCGGGCGCACAGATACGCAGTATTTT
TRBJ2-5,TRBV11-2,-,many,CASSLTVTSYQETQYF,TGTGCCAGCAGCCTGACCGTGACAAGCTACCAAGAGACCCAGTACTTC
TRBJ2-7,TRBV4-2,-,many,CASSQDEFMSGKDEQYF,TGTGCCAGCAGCCAAGATGAATTTATGTCGGGAAAGGACGAGCAGTACTTC
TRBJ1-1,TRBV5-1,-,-,CASSFAGQLNAETFF,TGCGCCAGCAGCTTTGCTGGACAGCTAAACGCTGAAACTTTCTTT
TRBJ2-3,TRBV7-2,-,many,CASSLGSTDTQYF,TGTGCCAGCAGCCTGGGATCCACAGATACGCAGTATTTT
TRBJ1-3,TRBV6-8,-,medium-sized,CASSPRSVGTSGNTIYF,TGTGCCAGCAGTCCCCGTAGTGTTGGGACTTCTGGAAACACCATATATTTT
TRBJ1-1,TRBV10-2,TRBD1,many,CASTKQGIAEAFF,TGCGCCAGCACAAAACAGGGGATCGCTGAAGCTTTCTTT